This T cell receptor (beta chain) was identified during a study of cytomegalovirus exposure and HLA in healthy donors. Findings and caveats of the study: Most TCR sequences were rare, but some public TCRs occurred in many donors.

As to this clone: Its specificity is not known. The same CDR3 is also encoded by other DNA sequences in this sample.

This CDR3 is built from 15 residues. Deletions cut 0 bases from V and 1 base from J, with 8 bases between. Germline V gene sequence: CDR1 SGHRS, CDR2 YFSETQ. Produced via immunoSEQ multiplex PCR; TCRdb's table is partial and in-frame only. The sample carries around 220,000 clones, approximately 80% recorded once. Material: PBMCs. The chain employs TRBV5-1 and TRBJ1-5, with a tentative D call TRBD1 (5 bases). The origin of this receptor is a woman in her 30s in good health and CMV-seropositive. This CDR3 reads CASSLAGGSNQPQHF. The CDR3 bases are TGCGCCAGCAGCTTGGCGGGGGGGAGCAATCAGCCCCAGCATTTT.